This T cell receptor beta chain emerged from a study of blood T cell repertoires in COVID-19. About the research overall: Specimens from acute and convalescent COVID-19 originated in the United States, Italy and Spain. PBMCs, B-cell-depleted T cells, or T cells provided the cDNA or gDNA that made up the material.

The ends were cut back, 5 bases at V and 1 base at J, with 15 bases in the middle. The CDR3 contains 16 residues. Germline V CDR1 and CDR2: MNHEY, SMNVEV (reference sequence). Assay: immunoSEQ multiplex PCR; the TCRdb copy retains only in-frame clones and omits some. The table lists 35,000 to 40,000 clones, more than 75% of them singletons. The sample comprised peripheral blood. The TCR sequence derives from a man in his fifties with active or convalescent COVID-19. The chain has TRBV27 and TRBJ1-5; the D is unclear. Written as DNA, the CDR3 is TGTGCCAGCAGTGACGGTCTAGGCAGAAGCAATCAGCCCCAGCATTTT. Amino acids: CASSDGLGRSNQPQHF.